This TCR beta chain came from a study of cytomegalovirus exposure and HLA in healthy donors. Study context: The early release's HLA-typed donors yielded some 85 million unique TCRs.

On this clone itself: The antigen is not known.

V dropped 5 bases and J dropped 7 bases, with 18 bases sitting between them. This CDR3 comprises 15 residues. Germline V CDR1 and CDR2: MDHEN, SYDVKM. Study-wide points: There was a cluster of highly shared sequence variants that was likely a sequencing artifact. Diagnosis of cytomegalovirus status made by the classifier reportedly showed high specificity and sensitivity. Owing to their indistinguishability, certain V segments, notably TRBV6-2 and TRBV6-3, were excluded.

PCR primers comprised 60 Vbeta and 13 Jbeta primers. Some clones are missing from TCRdb's copy, which holds only in-frame ones; the method was immunoSEQ multiplex PCR. This table holds 80,000 or so clones, over 70% found once. This TCR derives from a woman aged 40 to 50 in good health and CMV-seronegative. The chain is built from TRBV28 and TRBJ1-5; D possibly corresponds to TRBD1 (5 bases). The sample comprised PBMCs. CDR3 amino acids: CASSTPEGAGQPQHF. The CDR3 DNA follows: TGTGCCAGCAGTACCCCGGAGGGCGCAGGGCAGCCCCAGCATTTT.